Shown below are 30 T cell receptor beta chains from a single sample sequenced in a study of blood T cells in healthy people across ages (dated by TCRdb to between 2015 and 2016). Libraries were prepared through 5' RACE. A second PCR of about 6 to 11 cycles was run with a J-beta primer mix and a sample-barcoded 5' primer. TCRdb took the public reads, trimmed them with fastp at Q25, ran MiXCR for clone calling and kept in-frame beta chains. Rows with a matching CDR3 protein are joined into one entry that keeps the most common DNA and genes. Within this sample are approximately 2,000,000 distinct CDR3 sequences, with roughly two fifths of them counted one time only. Clones ranked in the top ten supply more than 20% of the sample. The sample comprised blood. The source is a human donor in good health.

In this sample, this clonotype turned up a few times. A read error is possible here, since a much larger clone lies one base away. The chain joins TRBV6-6 to TRBJ1-2, with unresolved D. CDR3 length: 13 residues. The V gene's germline CDR1 is MNHNY and CDR2 SVGAGI (reference sequence). Trimming cost V 4 bases and J 2 bases, with 8 bases left between them. As DNA, the CDR3 is TGTGCCAGCAGTTCTAACACCAACTATGGCTACACCTTC. It codes for CASSSNTNYGYTF.

The V call is TRBV5-1, the J call TRBJ1-2; D might be TRBD1 (6 bases). Trimming pared 1 base from V and 4 bases from J, leaving 11 bases between. CDR1 SGHRS and CDR2 YFSETQ come from the germline V gene. CDR3 length equals 14 residues. In DNA form, the CDR3 reads TGCGCCAGCAGCTTGCTGGGGGCAACCTATGGCTACACCTTC. Amino acids: CASSLLGATYGYTF. The full variable domain, in which reference TRBV5-1 and TRBJ1-2 provide the parts outside the CDR3, is KAGVTQTPRYLIKTRGQQVTLSCSPISGHRSVSWYQQTPGQGLQFLFEYFSETQRNKGNFPGRFSGRQFSNSRSEMNVSTLELGDSALYLCASSLLGATYGYTFGSGTRLTVV.

The gene calls are TRBV20-1 and TRBJ1-2; 9 nucleotides align to TRBD1. The CDR3 length is 13 residues. V shed 5 bases and J 3 bases; nucleotides not matched to a gene: 4. The germline V gene encodes CDR1 DFQATT and CDR2 SNEGSKA (reference sequence). The CDR3 region is CSASGTGYYGYTF. The CDR3 nucleotides are TGCAGTGCTTCCGGGACAGGGTACTATGGCTACACCTTC.

This chain joins TRBV20-1 and TRBJ2-7, with a tentative D call TRBD1 (5 bases). CDR1 is DFQATT and CDR2 is SNEGSKA in the germline V gene (reference sequence). V was shortened by 3 bases and J by 0 bases, with 12 bases between the two germline ends. The CDR3 consists of 14 residues. CDR3 in amino acids: CSARTWGFSYEQYF. The CDR3 nucleotides read TGCAGTGCTAGGACGTGGGGCTTCTCCTACGAGCAGTACTTC.

As DNA, the CDR3 is TGTGCCAGCAGAAGAAAAGGGACCAATTCGCCCCTCGAGCAGTACTTC. This codes for CASRRKGTNSPLEQYF. V is TRBV2 and J is TRBJ2-7; D may correspond to TRBD1 or TRBD2 (5 bases each). Germline loops: CDR1 SNHLY, CDR2 FYNNEI. The V end was cut by 6 bases, the J end by 6 bases, with 24 bases between. CDR3 size: 16 residues.

This chain joins TRBV4-1 and TRBJ1-5; no clear D gene. This CDR3 contains 13 residues. V was cut by 1 base and J by 7 bases, with 8 bases left in between. The germline V gene encodes CDR1 MGHRA and CDR2 YSYEKL. In DNA, the CDR3 is TGCGCCAGCAGCCAAGCTTCGAGGCAGCCCCAGCATTTT. It specifies CASSQASRQPQHF.

The V gene is TRBV5-1, the J gene TRBJ2-5; the D gene is possibly TRBD1 (6 bases). The J call is doubtful: the DNA matches TRBJ2-7 better. Germline lookup yields CDR1 SGHRS and CDR2 YFSETQ. CDR3 length equals 14 residues. The chain's CDR3 is CASSLEAGVDEQYF. The DNA for the CDR3 is TGCGCCAGCAGCTTGGAGGCAGGGGTCGACGAGCAGTACTTC.

The chain employs TRBV6-5 and TRBJ1-2, with D possibly TRBD1 on 6 matching bases. Germline CDR1 reads MNHEY; CDR2 reads SVGAGI. Trimming cost V 6 bases and J 2 bases, with 13 bases left between them. This CDR3 has 14 residues. CDR3 sequence reads: CASRIRGGNYGYTF. In nucleotides, the CDR3 is TGTGCCAGCAGGATCAGGGGAGGAAACTATGGCTACACCTTC.

The chain has TRBV7-8 and TRBJ2-2; D is ambiguous. Trimming pared 7 bases from V and 6 bases from J, leaving 15 bases between. CDR1 and CDR2 (germline): SGHVS, FQNEAQ. The length of the CDR3 is 14 residues. The CDR3 bases are TGTGCCAGCACCCGGCTCGAATGGGCCGGGGAGCTGTTTTTT. Translated, it gives CASTRLEWAGELFF.

This clonotype occurred a few times. This rearrangement joins TRBV12-3 or TRBV12-4 to TRBJ2-7; D is uncertain. V was cut by 3 bases and J by 6 bases, with 9 bases left in between. The CDR3 length is 12 residues. CDR3 DNA: TGTGCCAGCAGTTTCTTAGCACGCGAGCAGTACTTC. Its translation: CASSFLAREQYF.

The rearrangement joins TRBV20-1 to TRBJ2-4, with 7 bases identical to TRBD1. The end of the DNA is better explained by TRBJ2-7, so the J call may be wrong. CDR3 length equals 13 residues. Per germline, CDR1 DFQATT and CDR2 SNEGSKA (reference sequence). CDR3 DNA sequence: TGCAGTGTTAAGGGGGCAATGATTAGCGAGCAGTACTTC. This translates into CSVKGAMISEQYF.

This clonotype appeared a few times. V is TRBV4-2 and J is TRBJ1-2; TRBD1 matches 10 bases. V lost 1 base and J lost 0; bases outside the gene matches: 2. CDR1 is LGHNA, CDR2 YNFKEQ, per germline. The CDR3 has 16 residues. The CDR3 reads CASSQVGQGANYGYTF. DNA for the CDR3: TGTGCCAGCAGCCAAGTTGGACAGGGGGCTAACTATGGCTACACCTTC.

This clonotype was seen only a few times. The J gene is TRBJ1-1, the V gene TRBV15; D call uncertain. The CDR3 totals 18 residues. The germline gives CDR1 LNHNV, CDR2 YYDKDF (reference sequence). V was trimmed by 0 bases and J by 5 bases, leaving 22 bases between them. The CDR3 spells CATSRDTHHGTTRTEAFF. Here the CDR3 DNA reads TGTGCCACCAGCAGAGATACCCACCACGGAACGACGCGGACTGAAGCTTTCTTT.

This chain connects TRBV3-1 to TRBJ2-1; 9 nucleotides align to TRBD2. This CDR3 spans 14 amino acids. Germline values: CDR1 LGHDT, CDR2 YNNKEL (reference sequence). J was trimmed by 12 bases and V by 0 bases; bases with no gene match: 6. The CDR3 loop reads CASSQDRSSGVQFF. The CDR3 DNA follows: TGTGCCAGCAGCCAAGATAGATCTAGCGGGGTGCAGTTCTTC.

The gene calls are TRBV13 and TRBJ2-7; 11 positions agree with TRBD2. CDR1 is PRHDT and CDR2 is FYEKMQ in the germline V gene (reference sequence). J lost 0 bases, V lost 3 bases, and 10 bases had no gene match. The CDR3 covers 18 residues. The CDR3 coding sequence is TGTGCCAGCAGCTTCTCTAGCGGGGGGCAACCTAGCTCCTACGAGCAGTACTTC. The encoded protein is CASSFSSGGQPSSYEQYF.

The rearrangement links TRBV12-3 or TRBV12-4 to TRBJ2-4; 8 nucleotides match TRBD1. Trimming removed 1 base from V and 15 bases from J; junction bases left unmatched: 8. The CDR3 covers 13 residues. CDR3 amino acids: CASSLDRGRSVYF. In DNA form, the CDR3 reads TGTGCCAGCAGTTTAGACAGGGGGAGGTCGGTGTACTTC.

The chain couples TRBV10-3 to TRBJ1-1; D not resolved. The germline gives CDR1 ENHRY, CDR2 SYGVKD. CDR3 length: 13 amino acids. Trimming left V 4 bases short and J 0 bases short, with 6 bases between. CDR3 bases: TGTGCCATCAGTGTAGCTCTGAACACTGAAGCTTTCTTT. It yields the protein CAISVALNTEAFF.

Details on this clonotype: One junction end does not reproduce the germline sequence, and a read error may be involved. This chain uses TRBV7-3 with TRBJ2-2, with D maybe TRBD2 (5 bases). Germline V gene data show CDR1 as SGHTA and CDR2 as FQGTGA. The CDR3 spans 13 residues. In DNA, the CDR3 is TGTGCCAGCAGCATAACTAGTATCGGGGAGCTGTTTTTT. Amino acid sequence: CASSITSIGELFF.

This clonotype was counted between two and nine times. The chain employs TRBV9 and TRBJ2-5; TRBD2 aligns across 9 bases. The junction had 5 bases not matched to a gene; V was cut back by 3 bases and J by 2 bases. The CDR3 has 15 amino acids. From germline, CDR1 is SGDLS and CDR2 YYNGEE. CDR3 in amino acids: CASSARLAAQETQYF. The CDR3, as DNA: TGTGCCAGCAGCGCCCGACTAGCGGCACAAGAGACCCAGTACTTC.

This clonotype turned up a few times. The chain uses TRBV9 and TRBJ2-1; weak D call: TRBD1 (5 bases). There are 12 residues in the CDR3. CDR1 and CDR2 (germline): SGDLS, YYNGEE. V dropped 7 bases and J dropped 6 bases, with 11 bases sitting between them. In DNA, the CDR3 is TGTGCCAGCGACAGCCCCTTCAATGAGCAGTTCTTC. Encoded protein: CASDSPFNEQFF.

The genes are TRBV6-6 and TRBJ2-7, with D perhaps matching TRBD1 (6 bases). V lost 6 bases and J 2 bases, leaving 17 bases between the germline ends. CDR1 MNHNY and CDR2 SVGAGI come from the germline V gene (reference sequence). The length of the CDR3 is 15 residues. CDR3 sequence reads: CASRNPGHLTYEQYF. DNA for the CDR3: TGTGCCAGCAGAAACCCGGGACACTTAACCTACGAGCAGTACTTC.

The CDR3 here is CASSVGAQHTEAFF. The CDR3 coding sequence is TGTGCCAGCAGCGTAGGGGCACAGCACACTGAAGCTTTCTTT. V usage is TRBV9 and J usage is TRBJ1-1; D is uncertain. This CDR3 has 14 residues. Trimming shortened V by 0 bases and J by 3 bases, and 9 bases separated the two germline ends. Germline lookup yields CDR1 SGDLS and CDR2 YYNGEE.

This chain links TRBV4-3 with TRBJ2-7; D possibly corresponds to TRBD2 (5 bases). The CDR3 has 18 amino acids. Looked up from germline, CDR1 is LGHNA and CDR2 is YSLEER. The V end was cut by 0 bases, the J end by 1 base, with 19 bases between. The chain's CDR3 is CASSQDRSEGGISYEQYF. The CDR3 DNA reads TGCGCCAGCAGCCAAGATCGAAGTGAGGGCGGAATTTCCTACGAGCAGTACTTC.

This clonotype was detected once. The V and J genes are TRBV5-1 and TRBJ2-5, with 9 positions matching TRBD1. V was clipped by 4 bases and J by 11 bases; unmatched bases: 18. CDR1 is SGHRS, CDR2 YFSETQ, per germline. CDR3 size: 16 residues. CDR3 DNA: TGCGCCAGCAGCGTGTCGGGGACAGGGTCCCGCAATGAGCAGTACTTC. Translating it yields CASSVSGTGSRNEQYF.

The V gene is TRBV20-1, the J gene TRBJ1-2; 10 bases align to TRBD1. CDR3 length: 18 amino acids. Germline CDR1 is DFQATT and CDR2 is SNEGSKA (reference sequence). With V trimmed by 0 bases and J by 8 bases, 18 bases remained unmatched. CDR3 sequence (DNA): TGCAGTGCTAGAGACAGGAGGGAGGGACAGGGGATTCGAAACGGCTACACCTTC. Its translation: CSARDRREGQGIRNGYTF.

This chain uses TRBV24-1 with TRBJ2-1, with 14 positions matching TRBD2. Germline loops: CDR1 KGHDR, CDR2 SFDVKD. The CDR3 loop spans 16 amino acids. Trimming took 2 bases from V and 8 from J; bases not matched to a gene: 4. Here the CDR3 DNA reads TGTGCCACCAGTGATTGGACTAGCGGGGGGCTGGATGAGCAGTTCTTC. Protein: CATSDWTSGGLDEQFF.

The rearrangement joins TRBV20-1 to TRBJ2-3; the D gene is possibly TRBD2 (7 bases). From germline, CDR1 is DFQATT and CDR2 SNEGSKA (reference sequence). CDR3 size: 15 residues. V lost 6 bases, J lost 2 bases, and 18 bases lay in between. CDR3 coding DNA: TGCAGTGCCCCGCTGGGGGGGGCCGTCACAGATACGCAGTATTTT. As protein: CSAPLGGAVTDTQYF.

In its sample, this clonotype was seen once. The V gene is TRBV5-1, the J gene TRBJ2-5; 11 bases are a match to TRBD2. CDR3 length: 17 residues. Per germline, CDR1 SGHRS and CDR2 YFSETQ. The trim removed 5 bases at V and 5 bases at J, leaving 14 bases unmatched. CDR3 sequence (DNA): TGCGCCAGCAGGCCAGGGACTAGCGGTCTCCTAAGGGAGACCCAGTACTTC. Protein: CASRPGTSGLLRETQYF.

The genes are TRBV12-3 or TRBV12-4 and TRBJ2-1; 9 bases map to TRBD1. CDR3 length equals 15 residues. V trimming: 6 bases; J trimming: 3 bases; junction bases outside the gene matches: 6. CDR3 coding DNA: TGTGCCAGCAGCCGTCGGGACAGGGACTACAATGAGCAGTTCTTC. As protein: CASSRRDRDYNEQFF.

As to this clonotype: One base away lies a much larger clone, so this may be a sequencing read error. V gene TRBV12-3 or TRBV12-4 combines with J gene TRBJ2-3; D not resolved. The CDR3 is 12 residues long. Trimming removed 4 bases at V and 6 bases at J, with 8 bases between. CDR3 DNA sequence: TGTGCCAGCAGTTACATTGTCGATACGCAGTATTTT. Translated: CASSYIVDTQYF.